Described below is a single T cell receptor (beta chain) sequence and its context. Its antigen is unidentified. This entry belongs to a study of T cell repertoires in cytomegalovirus infection. V was pared by 5 bases and J by 8 bases, with 12 bases of the junction left unmatched. From germline, CDR1 is SGHTA and CDR2 FQGNSA. The CDR3 loop spans 16 amino acids. From the reads, TCRdb called clonotypes with MiXCR, one entry per CDR3 protein. The repertoire consists of nearly 450,000 distinct CDR3 sequences, with around 32% occurring once and the leading ten covering approximately 14%. Findings and caveats of the study: CMV-specific HLA-C-restricted TCR beta clonotypes dominated the ex vivo response. Adding up the frequency of public TCR beta families identified people who carried CMV plus the relevant HLA.

This TCR was sampled from a human donor in good health (CMV status not recorded). Some clones in this sample may be carry-over from other donors' samples. Sample: PBMCs. J is TRBJ2-1 and V is TRBV7-2; 10 bases align to TRBD2. CDR3 protein: CASSVNQRGGVDEQFF. In DNA, the CDR3 is TGTGCCAGCAGCGTGAACCAGCGGGGGGGTGTCGATGAGCAGTTCTTC. The full variable domain, its missing parts supplied by reference TRBV7-2 and TRBJ2-1, is GAGVSQSPSNKVTEKGKDVELRCDPISGHTALYWYRQSLGQGLEFLIYFQGNSAPDKSGLPSDRFSAERTGGSVSTLTIQRTQQEDSAVYLCASSVNQRGGVDEQFFGPGTRLTVL.